The clone carrying this T cell receptor beta chain was counted once. Per the original data handling: Estimated nucleated cell counts came from reference gene primer amplification. Assay used: immunoSEQ multiplex PCR; TCRdb lists only in-frame clones, some missing. V, J and clone size derive from that table, while D and trimming were established from the DNA sequence. The sample lists around 290,000 clones, around nine tenths occurring once. The sample belongs to a study of blood T cell repertoires in COVID-19. The overall study: COVID-19 samples, acute and convalescent, were from the United States, Italy and Spain. PBMCs, B-cell-depleted T cells, or T cells provided the cDNA or gDNA that made up the material.

The ends lost 3 bases at V and 12 bases at J; junction bases unmatched: 2. Germline-derived CDR1 and CDR2 are SGHRS and YFSETQ. This CDR3 region has 13 residues. The source of this sequence is a man aged 35 to 55 with acute or convalescent COVID-19. The chain has TRBV5-1 and TRBJ1-6; TRBD1 matches at 11 bases. Sequenced input: peripheral blood. This chain's CDR3 is CASSWGQGGPLHF. In DNA form, the CDR3 reads TGCGCCAGCAGCTGGGGACAGGGGGGACCCCTCCACTTT.